Sequencing of this T cell receptor beta chain was carried out in a study of identical twins. About this clonotype itself: The antigen is not known.

TCRdb re-analysed the 5' RACE reads in MiXCR, keeping a single row per CDR3 protein. The sample has 450,000 or so distinct CDR3 sequences; 14% are singletons. Overall study results and limits: In monozygotic twins, models underestimated the sharing of out-of-frame TCR alpha. One should note that invariant MAIT and iNKT cells could partly confound zero-insertion analyses.

Healthy Caucasians, and only they, were the donors. V was clipped by 5 bases and J by 4 bases; unmatched bases: 14. Germline V gene data show CDR1 as SGHAT and CDR2 as FQNNGV. CDR3 length: 18 residues. These data were also reused for a study on yellow fever vaccine responses in identical twins.

The gene calls are TRBV11-2 and TRBJ2-3, with TRBD2 matching over 11 bases. Sequenced: CD4+ T cells sorted from blood. The sequence was obtained from a woman aged 18-29 years in good health. CDR3 residues: CASSRSSGGAKYADTQYF. As DNA, the CDR3 is TGTGCCAGCAGCCGGAGTAGCGGGGGGGCCAAGTACGCAGATACGCAGTATTTT.